The clone carrying this T cell receptor beta chain was detected ten times or more. Its matching antigen is unknown. TCRbeta library construction was performed incorporating unique molecular identifiers. TCRdb itself ran the PCR reads through MiXCR, one entry per CDR3 protein. The sample includes 600,000 to 700,000 distinct CDR3 sequences, approximately 14% of them seen just once. This sample was taken from a study of T-cell reconstitution after alpha-beta-depleted transplantation in children. Overall study results and limits: Newly generated T cells supplied most T-cell counts and diversity one year post-transplant. The origin of high day-60 TCRbeta diversity in some patients lay in surviving recipient T cells and thymic progenitors.

This CDR3 has 12 amino acids. The V gene's germline CDR1 is SGHRS and CDR2 YFSETQ. V shed 6 bases and J shed 6 bases, with 10 bases lying between them. The rearrangement links TRBV5-1 to TRBJ2-1; D is undetermined. This TCR was recovered from a girl aged 2 to 9 with congenital amegakaryocytic thrombocytopenia, due to receive a stem cell transplant. Source: PBMCs, taken before TCRalphabeta/CD19-depleted stem cell transplant. CDR3 residues: CASTLVGNEQFF. DNA for the CDR3: TGCGCCAGCACCCTCGTCGGCAATGAGCAGTTCTTC.